This T cell receptor beta chain was identified during a study of radiation and T cells in renal cell carcinoma. Broader study findings: Only small tumor regions of around 1.1 g were sampled.

Generated by immunoSEQ multiplex PCR, the TCRdb table keeps only in-frame clones and is missing some. This table has over 10,000 clones, approximately 62% appearing once. This clone occurred a few times. Its antigen remains unidentified. The junction had 6 bases not matched to a gene; V was cut back by 0 bases and J by 5 bases. The CDR3 is 15 amino acids. CDR1 is SGHRS and CDR2 is YFSETQ in the germline V gene. Treatment described: treatment-naive control, cytoreductive nephrectomy. Controls included a few female and roughly 12 male donors, resected 2011 to 2014. The chain recombines TRBV5-1 with TRBJ1-2; TRBD1 matches 8 bases. This receptor was obtained from an elderly woman with renal cell carcinoma. The sample consisted of tumor tissue, taken from a patient whose treatment was nephrectomy without radiotherapy. CDR3 bases: TGCGCCAGCAGCTTGGGACAGGGGACCACGTATGGCTACACCTTC. It specifies CASSLGQGTTYGYTF.